The entry below gives a single T cell receptor (beta chain) sequence along with its context. Its specificity is unknown. Among the donors, all were healthy bone marrow donors. The CDR3 is 19 residues long. Per germline, CDR1 WSHSY and CDR2 SAAADI. With 3 bases clipped from V and 5 bases from J, the junction kept 20 bases outside the gene matches. These data are taken from a study of cytomegalovirus exposure and HLA in healthy donors. Whole-study context: A preliminary data release comprised tens of millions of unique TCRs obtained from HLA-typed donors. Overall study findings and caveats: Later analysis demonstrated an association between a missense DCLRE1C variant and TCR beta V- and J-gene trimming. Later analysis identified 16,000 or so TCR beta sequences associated with HLA alleles, using a false discovery rate threshold of 0.05.

Primers: 60 Vbeta forward and 13 Jbeta reverse. The method was immunoSEQ multiplex PCR; TCRdb's version includes in-frame clones alone and lacks a portion of them. The sample consists of some 110,000 clones, 50% to 65% of them appearing once. The receptor was derived from a woman between 40 and 55 years old in good health and CMV-seropositive. This chain joins TRBV10-2 and TRBJ1-1, with 8 bases that match TRBD1. Sequencing input: PBMCs. The CDR3, as DNA: TGCGCCAGCAGTGAACCTACGCCATGGAACAGGGGGAGAGGGACTGAAGCTTTCTTT. Its protein product is CASSEPTPWNRGRGTEAFF.